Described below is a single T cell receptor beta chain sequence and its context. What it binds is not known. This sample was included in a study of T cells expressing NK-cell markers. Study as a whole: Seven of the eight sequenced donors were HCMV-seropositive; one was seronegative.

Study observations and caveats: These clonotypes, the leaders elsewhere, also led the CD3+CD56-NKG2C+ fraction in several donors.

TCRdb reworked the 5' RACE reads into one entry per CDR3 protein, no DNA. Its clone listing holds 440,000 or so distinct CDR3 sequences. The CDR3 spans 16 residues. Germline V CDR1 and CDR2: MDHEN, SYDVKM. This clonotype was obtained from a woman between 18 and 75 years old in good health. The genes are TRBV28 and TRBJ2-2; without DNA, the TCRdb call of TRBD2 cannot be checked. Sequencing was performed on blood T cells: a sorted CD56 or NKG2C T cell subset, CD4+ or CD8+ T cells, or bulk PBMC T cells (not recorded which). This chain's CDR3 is CASSLDGSGRTGELFF.